This T cell receptor beta chain was documented in a study of T-cell memory formation after mild COVID-19. On the study more broadly: In these data, TCR clusters were largely donor specific. Whole-study results and caveats: Prior to infection, memory already included some responding clones, suggesting cross-reactive memory joined. CD4+ clones that contracted lay mainly in CM and EM; CD8+ ones lay in EMRA.

The V gene end was trimmed by 0 bases and the J gene end by 5 bases; junction bases not matched to a gene: 4. This CDR3 is 15 amino acids long. Germline lookup yields CDR1 MNHEY and CDR2 SVGAGI. Employing constant-segment primers, 5'RACE generated TCR alpha and TCR beta cDNA libraries bearing sample barcodes and UMIs. TCRdb reanalysed the 5' RACE reads using MiXCR and keeps one entry per CDR3 protein. Of about 430,000 distinct CDR3 sequences in the sample, approximately 24% are singletons; the top ten hold about 10%. In regard to this clonotype: What it binds is unknown.

This chain links TRBV6-5 with TRBJ2-7; 10 bases are a match to TRBD1. This receptor was taken from an adult woman who had mild COVID-19 (a few samples of this study predate the infection). Cell type and time point are not known. Source material: PBMCs or a T cell subset sorted from them (not recorded which). CDR3 DNA sequence: TGTGCCAGCAGTTACTCAGGGACAGGGGACGACGAGCAGTACTTC. It codes for CASSYSGTGDDEQYF.